What follows describes a single T cell receptor beta chain. The data originate from a study of blood T cell repertoires in COVID-19. V dropped 3 bases and J dropped 3 bases, with 11 bases sitting between them. Germline CDR1 and CDR2: LNHNV and YYDKDF (reference sequence). The CDR3 contains 14 residues. All enrollees were about 18 to 89 years old and from fewer than 30 US areas. The method was immunoSEQ multiplex PCR; TCRdb's version includes in-frame clones alone and lacks a portion of them. The sample yields approximately 200,000 clones, roughly 90% seen once. The clonotype was recovered from a woman aged 25 to 39 who had recovered from COVID-19. Sequencing was done on a sample of PBMCs or T cells enriched from blood (not recorded which). The chain has TRBV15 and TRBJ1-1; D not certain. CDR3 sequence reads: CATSRTGWDTEAFF. In DNA, the CDR3 is TGTGCCACCAGCAGGACCGGGTGGGACACTGAAGCTTTCTTT.